This T cell receptor (beta chain) was captured in a study of blood T cell repertoires in COVID-19. The V and J ends lost 6 bases and 0 bases, in that order; junction bases with no gene match: 3. Per germline, CDR1 MNHEY and CDR2 SVGAGI. The CDR3 has 14 amino acids. TCRdb's table, derived via immunoSEQ multiplex PCR, lists solely in-frame clones and lacks some. The data show about 350,000 clones, about 90% seen once. The material sequenced was PBMCs or T cells enriched from blood (not recorded which). This TCR came from a woman aged 30 to 39 who had been exposed to COVID-19. The V and J genes are TRBV6-5 and TRBJ2-3; 7 bases are shared with TRBD1. The CDR3 bases are TGTGCCAGCAGCGGACAGGAGAGCACAGATACGCAGTATTTT. Translation gives CASSGQESTDTQYF.